Given below is one T cell receptor beta chain in context. This clone's antigen is unknown. Qualities for individual bases were not recorded, and no much larger clone is one base off. Donors were healthy HIV-negative adults with no recently reported acute infections or vaccinations. Only Caucasian adults living in Nashville, Tennessee, USA were represented among the donors. CD4+ T cells were enriched by magnetic negative selection; naive cells were then positively selected on CD45RA, and the negative fraction formed the memory subset. Blood was obtained by leukapheresis, after which PBMCs were separated by Ficoll-Histopaque density gradient centrifugation and cryopreserved in liquid nitrogen vapor phase. Purity and quantity of every magnetically sorted T cell population were checked by analytical flow cytometry. Genomic DNA was isolated from each sorted fraction and quantified by UV absorbance on a Nanodrop 2000c.

Using the deep immunoSEQ assay, TCR CDR3 regions were amplified from genomic DNA by multiplex PCR. Extracted genomic DNA from each cell subset was spread evenly across all wells of several immunoSEQ 96-well plates, with each plate serving as a replicate. For sorted subsets, 150 to 200 ng genomic DNA, equal to approximately 30,000 T cell genomes, was loaded into each replicate PCR. Purified libraries were measured with a Qubit 3.0 fluorometer, size-checked on a Bioanalyzer 2100, and measured again with the KAPA Library Quantification kit. Every immunoSEQ 96-well plate was sequenced on a separate single-read 150-cycle Illumina NextSeq 550 flow cell. On the authors' methods: The immunoSEQ output contained only junctional sequences without quality scores, so filtering could not match that applied to full-length reads. Sequences were annotated with PyIR, a Python wrapper for IgBLAST v1.9, and V/J genes and CDR3 were assigned using IMGT germline references. Any read was removed if the V/J assignment was weak (E-value above 1e-6), the CDR3 was missing, or the read contained stop codons, out-of-frame junctions, or ambiguous translated residues. V3J clonotypes were defined as sequences sharing the same inferred V gene, J gene, and CDR3 amino acid sequence. To compute the percentage overlap between repertoires, the number of shared unique clonotypes was divided by the size of the smaller repertoire. Three approaches were used to assess repertoire richness: RTK rarefaction, the Chao1 estimator, and Recon v2.1 estimates of unobserved clonotypes. Generation probabilities for all TCRbeta clonotypes obtained by the gDNA method from a handful of donors were computed using OLGA. TCRdb carries this immuneACCESS record with in-frame sequences only. Its versions omit some clonotypes, under half of them owing to an unresolved V gene in the studies checked, with the rest unexplained. The V and J calls and clone size were taken over from that table, and D and trimming were inferred from the DNA. The sample table lists about a million clones, roughly 80% of them with a count of one. Of the sample, roughly 1.4% falls within the top ten clones.

This sample stems from a study of shared clonotypes between healthy human individuals (dated by TCRdb to 2018 to 2020). Study-wide context: Three men and two women, aged 18 to 49 years, made up the cohort. For each donor, CD4 naive and CD4 memory were each run on three plates, CD8 naive on two plates, and CD8 memory on one plate. To estimate repertoire size and how much clonotype sharing occurs between individuals, the study deeply sequenced the blood TCR repertoires of 5 or 6 healthy adults. To increase sequencing depth and limit assay-specific biases, different laboratories used diverse techniques to prepare libraries and sequence TCR repertoires. Each donor's leukapheresis produced roughly between roughly 0.9 and 9 billion PBMCs.

Results the study describes overall, beyond this receptor: Naive subsets generally had larger estimated clonotype richness than memory subsets did. Because the study included a small number of donors, the genetic and exposure-history diversity represented was limited. Pairwise subsampling indicated that sequencing depth was expected to affect the degree of clonotype sharing among donors. Sampling was restricted to blood, and TCR repertoires in tissue are likely to differ from TCR repertoires in blood. Across a few donors, approximately 5% of naive CD4, roughly 3.8% of naive CD8, 2.3% of memory CD4, and roughly 0.4% of memory CD8 clonotypes were shared. Compared with non-shared clonotypes, the clonotypes found in all four sorted-subset donors had higher generation probabilities. Incomplete sequencing was indicated by rarefaction of sorted-subset datasets, despite the large sequencing depth.

This clonotype originated in a man younger than 35 in good health. The sample was memory CD4+ T cells sorted from blood. The cell subset or site label of this sample denotes: CD45RA-negative fraction.

The CDR3 protein is CASSPPGGLTGNEQFF. The base sequence is TGTGCCAGCTCACCCCCAGGGGGGCTTACTGGGAATGAGCAGTTCTTC. The sequence links TRBV18 to TRBJ2-1; the D gene is possibly TRBD1, with 7 bases matching. The CDR3 spans 16 residues, from the cysteine through the phenylalanine. Only the CDR3 region is kept as DNA, spanning 48 bases read in frame from base 1. V loses 3 bases, J loses 7 bases, and the germline ends lie 19 bases apart. CDR1 and CDR2 are drawn from the germline V gene: KGHSH, LQKENI.